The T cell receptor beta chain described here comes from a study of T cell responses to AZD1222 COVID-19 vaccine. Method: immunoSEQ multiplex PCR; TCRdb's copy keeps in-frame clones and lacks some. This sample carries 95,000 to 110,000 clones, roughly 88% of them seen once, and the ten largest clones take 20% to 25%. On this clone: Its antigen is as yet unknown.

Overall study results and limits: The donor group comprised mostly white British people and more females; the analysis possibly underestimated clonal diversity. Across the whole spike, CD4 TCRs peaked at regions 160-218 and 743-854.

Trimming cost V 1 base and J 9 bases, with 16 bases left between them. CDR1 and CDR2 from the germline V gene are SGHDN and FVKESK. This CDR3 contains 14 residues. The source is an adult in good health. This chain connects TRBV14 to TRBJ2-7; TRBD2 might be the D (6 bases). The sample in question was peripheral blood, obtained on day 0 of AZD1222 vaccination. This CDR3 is CASSQGQLTGRQYF. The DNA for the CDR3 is TGTGCCAGCAGCCAAGGGCAACTTACCGGGAGGCAGTACTTC. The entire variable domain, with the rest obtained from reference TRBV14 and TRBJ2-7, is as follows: EAGVTQFPSHSVIEKGQTVTLRCDPISGHDNLYWYRRVMGKEIKFLLHFVKESKQDESGMPNNRFLAERTGGTYSTLKVQPAELEDSGVYFCASSQGQLTGRQYFGPGTRLTVT.